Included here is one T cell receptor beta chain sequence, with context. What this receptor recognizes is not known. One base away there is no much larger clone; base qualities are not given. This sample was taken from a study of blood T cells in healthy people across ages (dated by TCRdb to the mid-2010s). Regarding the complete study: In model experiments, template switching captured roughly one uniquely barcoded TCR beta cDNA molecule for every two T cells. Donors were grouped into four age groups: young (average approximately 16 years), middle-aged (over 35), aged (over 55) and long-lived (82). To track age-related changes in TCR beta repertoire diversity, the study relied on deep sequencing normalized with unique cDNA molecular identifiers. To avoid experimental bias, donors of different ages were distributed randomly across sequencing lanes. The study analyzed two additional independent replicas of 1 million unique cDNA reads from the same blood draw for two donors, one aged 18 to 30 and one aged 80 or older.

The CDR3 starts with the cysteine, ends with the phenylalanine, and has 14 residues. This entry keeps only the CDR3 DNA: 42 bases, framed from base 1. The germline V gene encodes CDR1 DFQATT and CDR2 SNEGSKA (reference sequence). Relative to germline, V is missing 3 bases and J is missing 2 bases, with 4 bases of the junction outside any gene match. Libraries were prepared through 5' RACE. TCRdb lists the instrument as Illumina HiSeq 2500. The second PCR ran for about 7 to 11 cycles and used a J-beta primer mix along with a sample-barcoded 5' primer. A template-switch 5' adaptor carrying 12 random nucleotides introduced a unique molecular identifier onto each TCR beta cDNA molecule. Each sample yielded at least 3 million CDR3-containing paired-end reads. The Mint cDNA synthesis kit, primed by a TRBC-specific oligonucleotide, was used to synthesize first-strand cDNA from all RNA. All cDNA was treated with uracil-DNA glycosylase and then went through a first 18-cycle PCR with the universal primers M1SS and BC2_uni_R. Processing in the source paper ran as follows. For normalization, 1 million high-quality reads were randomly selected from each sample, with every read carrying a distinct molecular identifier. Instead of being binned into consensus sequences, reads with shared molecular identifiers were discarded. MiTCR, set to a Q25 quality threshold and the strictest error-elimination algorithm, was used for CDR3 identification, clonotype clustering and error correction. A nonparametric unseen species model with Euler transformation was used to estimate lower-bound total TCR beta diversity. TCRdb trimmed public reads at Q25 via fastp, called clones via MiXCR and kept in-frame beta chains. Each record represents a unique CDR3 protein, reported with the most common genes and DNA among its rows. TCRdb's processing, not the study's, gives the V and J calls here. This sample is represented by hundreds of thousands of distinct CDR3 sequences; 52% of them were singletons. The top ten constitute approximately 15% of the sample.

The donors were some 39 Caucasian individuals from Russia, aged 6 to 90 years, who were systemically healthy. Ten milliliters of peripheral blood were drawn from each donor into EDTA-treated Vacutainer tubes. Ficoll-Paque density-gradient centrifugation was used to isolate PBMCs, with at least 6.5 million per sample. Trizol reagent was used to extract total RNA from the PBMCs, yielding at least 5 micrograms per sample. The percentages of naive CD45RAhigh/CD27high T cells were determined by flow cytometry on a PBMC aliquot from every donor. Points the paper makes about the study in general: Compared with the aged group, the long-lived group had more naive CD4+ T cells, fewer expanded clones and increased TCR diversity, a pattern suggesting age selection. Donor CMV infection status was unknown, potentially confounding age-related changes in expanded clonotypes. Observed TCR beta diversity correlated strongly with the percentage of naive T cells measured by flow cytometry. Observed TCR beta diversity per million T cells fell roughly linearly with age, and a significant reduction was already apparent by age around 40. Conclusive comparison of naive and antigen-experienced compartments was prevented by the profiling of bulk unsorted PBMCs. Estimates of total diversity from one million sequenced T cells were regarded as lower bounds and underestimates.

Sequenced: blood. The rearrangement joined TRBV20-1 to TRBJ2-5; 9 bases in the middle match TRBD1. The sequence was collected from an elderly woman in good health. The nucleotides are TGCAGTGCTAGTGGGACAGGGAGGCAAGAGACCCAGTACTTC. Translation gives CSASGTGRQETQYF.